Sequencing of this T cell receptor (beta chain) was carried out in a study of T cells expressing NK-cell markers. The CDR3 is 15 residues long. Germline lookup yields CDR1 SGHKS and CDR2 YYEKEE (reference sequence). The authors made TCR beta cDNA libraries by 5'RACE template switching. This switching added a universal primer site and UMIs. TCRdb reanalyzed the 5' RACE reads and collapses them to one entry per CDR3 protein, without DNA. The listing contains about 140,000 distinct CDR3 sequences. The rearrangement uses TRBV5-5 and TRBJ1-1. Sequenced input: blood T cells: a sorted CD56 or NKG2C T cell subset, CD4+ or CD8+ T cells, or bulk PBMC T cells (not recorded which). The receptor's source is a man aged 18 to 35 in good health. The CDR3 reads CASSWTPHPNTEAFF.